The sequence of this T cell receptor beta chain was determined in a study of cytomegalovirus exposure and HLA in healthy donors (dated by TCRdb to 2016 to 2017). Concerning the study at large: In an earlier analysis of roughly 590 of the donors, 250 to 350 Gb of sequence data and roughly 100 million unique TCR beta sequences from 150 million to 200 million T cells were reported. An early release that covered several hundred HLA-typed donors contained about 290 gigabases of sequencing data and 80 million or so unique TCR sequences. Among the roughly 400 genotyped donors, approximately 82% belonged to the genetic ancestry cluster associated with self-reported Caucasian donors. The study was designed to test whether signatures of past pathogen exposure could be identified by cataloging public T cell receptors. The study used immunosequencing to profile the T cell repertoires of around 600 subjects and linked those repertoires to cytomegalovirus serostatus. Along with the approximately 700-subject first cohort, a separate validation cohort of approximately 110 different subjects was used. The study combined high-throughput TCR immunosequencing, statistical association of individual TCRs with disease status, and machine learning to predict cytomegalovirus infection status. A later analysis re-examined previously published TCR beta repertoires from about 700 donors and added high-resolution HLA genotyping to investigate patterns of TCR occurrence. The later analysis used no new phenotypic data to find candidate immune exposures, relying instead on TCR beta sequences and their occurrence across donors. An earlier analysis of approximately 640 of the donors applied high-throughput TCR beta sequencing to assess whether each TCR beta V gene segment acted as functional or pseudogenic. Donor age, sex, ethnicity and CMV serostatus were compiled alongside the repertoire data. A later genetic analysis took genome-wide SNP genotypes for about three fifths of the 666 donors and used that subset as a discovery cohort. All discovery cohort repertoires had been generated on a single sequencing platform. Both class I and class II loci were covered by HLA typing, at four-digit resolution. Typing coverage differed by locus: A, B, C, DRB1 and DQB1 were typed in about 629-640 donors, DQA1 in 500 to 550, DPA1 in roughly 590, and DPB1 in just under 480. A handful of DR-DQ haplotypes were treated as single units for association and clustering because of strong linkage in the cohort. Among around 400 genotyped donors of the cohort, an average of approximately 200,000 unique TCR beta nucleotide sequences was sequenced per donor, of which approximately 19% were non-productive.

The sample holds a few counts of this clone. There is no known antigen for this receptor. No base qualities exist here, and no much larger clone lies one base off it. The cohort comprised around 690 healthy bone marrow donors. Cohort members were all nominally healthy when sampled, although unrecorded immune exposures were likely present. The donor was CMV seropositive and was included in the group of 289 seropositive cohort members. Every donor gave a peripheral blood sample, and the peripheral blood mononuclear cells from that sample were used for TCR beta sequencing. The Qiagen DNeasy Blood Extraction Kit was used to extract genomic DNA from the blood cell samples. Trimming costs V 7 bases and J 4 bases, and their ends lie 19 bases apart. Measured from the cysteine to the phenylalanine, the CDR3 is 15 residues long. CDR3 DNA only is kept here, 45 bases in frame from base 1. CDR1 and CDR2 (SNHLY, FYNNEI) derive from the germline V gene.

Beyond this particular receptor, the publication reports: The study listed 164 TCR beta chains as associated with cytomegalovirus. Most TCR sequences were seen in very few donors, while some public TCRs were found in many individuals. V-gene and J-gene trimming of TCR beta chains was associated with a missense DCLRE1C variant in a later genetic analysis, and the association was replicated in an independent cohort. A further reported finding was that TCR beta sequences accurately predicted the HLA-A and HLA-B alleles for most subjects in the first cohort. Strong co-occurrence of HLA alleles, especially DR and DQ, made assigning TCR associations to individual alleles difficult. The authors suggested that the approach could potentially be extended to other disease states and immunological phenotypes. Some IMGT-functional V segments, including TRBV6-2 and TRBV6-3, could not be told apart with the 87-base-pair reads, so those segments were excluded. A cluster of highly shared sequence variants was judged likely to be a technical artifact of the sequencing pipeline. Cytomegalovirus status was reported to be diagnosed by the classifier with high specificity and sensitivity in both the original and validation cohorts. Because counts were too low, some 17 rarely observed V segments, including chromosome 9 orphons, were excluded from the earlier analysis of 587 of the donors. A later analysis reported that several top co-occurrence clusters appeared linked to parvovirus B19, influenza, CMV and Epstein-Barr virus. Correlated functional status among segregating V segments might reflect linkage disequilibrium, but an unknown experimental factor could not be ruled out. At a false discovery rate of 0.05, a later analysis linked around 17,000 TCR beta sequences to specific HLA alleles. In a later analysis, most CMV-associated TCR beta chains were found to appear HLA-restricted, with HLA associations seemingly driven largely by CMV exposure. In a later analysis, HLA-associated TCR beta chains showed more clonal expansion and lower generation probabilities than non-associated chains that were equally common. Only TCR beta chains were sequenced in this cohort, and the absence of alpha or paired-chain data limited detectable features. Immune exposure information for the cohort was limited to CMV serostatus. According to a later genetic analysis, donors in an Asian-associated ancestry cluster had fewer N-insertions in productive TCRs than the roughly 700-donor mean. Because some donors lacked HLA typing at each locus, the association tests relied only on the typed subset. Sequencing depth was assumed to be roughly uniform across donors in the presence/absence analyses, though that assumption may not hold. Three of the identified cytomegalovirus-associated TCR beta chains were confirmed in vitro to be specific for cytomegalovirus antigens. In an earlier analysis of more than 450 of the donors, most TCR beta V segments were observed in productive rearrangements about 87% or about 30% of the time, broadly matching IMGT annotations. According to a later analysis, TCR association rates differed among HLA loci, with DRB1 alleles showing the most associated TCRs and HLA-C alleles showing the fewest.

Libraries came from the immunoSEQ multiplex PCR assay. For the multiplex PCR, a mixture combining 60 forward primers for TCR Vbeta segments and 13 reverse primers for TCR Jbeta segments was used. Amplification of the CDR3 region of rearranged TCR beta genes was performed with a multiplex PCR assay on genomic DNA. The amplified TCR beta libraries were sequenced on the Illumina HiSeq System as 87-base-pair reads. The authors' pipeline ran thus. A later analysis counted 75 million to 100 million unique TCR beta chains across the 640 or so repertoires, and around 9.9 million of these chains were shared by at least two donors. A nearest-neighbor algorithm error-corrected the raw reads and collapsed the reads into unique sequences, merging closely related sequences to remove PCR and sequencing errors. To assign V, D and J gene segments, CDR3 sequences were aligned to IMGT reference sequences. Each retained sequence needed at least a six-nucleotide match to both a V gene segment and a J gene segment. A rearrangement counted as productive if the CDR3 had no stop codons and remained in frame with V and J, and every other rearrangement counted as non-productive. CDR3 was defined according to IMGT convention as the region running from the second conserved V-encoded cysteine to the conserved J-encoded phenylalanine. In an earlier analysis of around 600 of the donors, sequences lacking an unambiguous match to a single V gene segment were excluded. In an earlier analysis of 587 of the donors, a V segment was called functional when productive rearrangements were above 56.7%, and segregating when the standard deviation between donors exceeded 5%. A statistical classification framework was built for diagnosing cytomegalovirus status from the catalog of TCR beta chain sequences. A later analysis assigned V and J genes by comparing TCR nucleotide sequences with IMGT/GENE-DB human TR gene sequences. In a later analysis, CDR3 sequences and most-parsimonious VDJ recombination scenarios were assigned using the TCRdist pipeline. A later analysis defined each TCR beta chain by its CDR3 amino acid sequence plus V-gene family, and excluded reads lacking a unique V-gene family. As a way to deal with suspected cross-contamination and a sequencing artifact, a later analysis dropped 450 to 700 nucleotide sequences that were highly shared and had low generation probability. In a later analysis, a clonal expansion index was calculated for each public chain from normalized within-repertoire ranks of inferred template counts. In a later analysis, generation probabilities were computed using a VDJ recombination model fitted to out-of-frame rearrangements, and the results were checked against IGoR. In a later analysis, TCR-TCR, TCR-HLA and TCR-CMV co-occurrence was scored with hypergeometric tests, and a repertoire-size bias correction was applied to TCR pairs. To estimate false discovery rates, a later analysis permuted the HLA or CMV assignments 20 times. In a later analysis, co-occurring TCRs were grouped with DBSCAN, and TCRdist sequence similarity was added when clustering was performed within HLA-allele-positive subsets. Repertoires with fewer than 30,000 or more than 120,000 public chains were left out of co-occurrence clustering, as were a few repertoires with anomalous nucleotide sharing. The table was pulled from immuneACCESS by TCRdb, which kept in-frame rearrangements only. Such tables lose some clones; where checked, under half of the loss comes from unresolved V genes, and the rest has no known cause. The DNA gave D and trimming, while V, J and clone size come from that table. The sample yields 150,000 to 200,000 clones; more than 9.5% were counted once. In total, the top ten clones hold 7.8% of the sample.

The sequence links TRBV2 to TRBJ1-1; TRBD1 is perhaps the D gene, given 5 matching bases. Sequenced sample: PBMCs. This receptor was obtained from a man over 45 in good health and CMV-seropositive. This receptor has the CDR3 CASTLTALRGTEAFF. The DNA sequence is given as TGTGCCAGCACACTAACGGCCCTAAGGGGCACTGAAGCTTTCTTT.